The entry below describes one T cell receptor beta chain. Its antigen is unidentified. Germline CDR1 is SGHTA and CDR2 is FQGNSA. The CDR3 has 15 residues. V gave up 6 bases and J gave up 5 bases, with 14 bases separating them. The time point here: recipient sample about 28 days before transplant, after cytoreduction. Recipients were bled about 28 days pretransplant and at posttransplant days 30, 100, 180. This entry belongs to a study of T cell clonotyping in hematopoietic cell transplantation. Study background: Pretransplant recipient samples were taken after cytoreduction. Study conclusions and caveats: Recipient TCR diversity dropped after transplant; expanded clonotypes rose from day 30 to 180.

The table came from immunoSEQ multiplex PCR; TCRdb's copy has only in-frame clones and leaves some out. The sample carries around 19,000 clones, roughly 77% recorded once. The sequencing here drew on peripheral blood mononuclear cells, taken before stem cell transplant. This TCR was recovered from a man in his sixties with acute myeloid leukemia. Some clones in this sample may be carry-over from other donors' samples. The gene calls are TRBV7-2 and TRBJ1-6; maybe TRBD1 (5 bases). CDR3 protein: CASRLGRHDNSPLHF. The CDR3 nucleotides are TGTGCCAGCAGACTGGGACGGCATGATAATTCACCCCTCCACTTT.